This T cell receptor beta chain is from a study of blood T cell repertoires in COVID-19. Profiling relied on immunoSEQ multiplex PCR, and the TCRdb table lists in-frame clones only, not all of them. This sample yields roughly 120,000 clones, of which 90% are seen a single time; approximately 3.7% belongs to the top ten. Sequenced input: peripheral blood. The TCR originated in a man aged 45-65 years with active COVID-19.

The CDR3 coding sequence is TGTGCCAGCAGCCTAGCTGGCCACGAGCAGTACGTC. Translation gives CASSLAGHEQYV. V usage is TRBV3-1 (or the pseudogene TRBV3-2) and J usage is TRBJ2-7, with D hard to call. Trimming took 4 bases from V and 5 from J, leaving 9 bases between them. Germline V gene lookup returns CDR1 LGHDT and CDR2 YNNKEL (reference sequence). The CDR3 length is 12 residues.